This T cell receptor (beta chain) was sequenced during a study of T cell repertoires in ileal Crohn's disease. Data came from immunoSEQ multiplex PCR; TCRdb stores just in-frame clones and leaves some out. The data contain some 14,000 clones, around four fifths of them singletons. Study conclusions and caveats: Compared with CD4 T cells, sorted CD8 cells carried more expanded clones.

This clone has just one count. Its specificity is not known. After removal of 1 base from V and 5 bases from J, the junction contained 12 bases not matched to a gene. The CDR3 extends over 17 amino acids. Germline V CDR1 and CDR2: SGHTA, FQGNSA. This chain connects TRBV7-2 to TRBJ1-2; 8 bases map to TRBD1. Sequencing was performed on ileal tissue. This sequence was found in an adult with Crohn's disease. The CDR3: CASSLDQGAAQVYGYTF. CDR3 bases: TGTGCCAGCAGCTTAGACCAGGGGGCAGCCCAGGTTTATGGCTACACCTTC.